The sequence of this T cell receptor beta chain was determined in a study of radiotherapy plus CTLA-4 blockade in lung cancer. The CDR3 spans 14 residues. V shed 7 bases and J 0 bases; nucleotides not matched to a gene: 5. Per germline, CDR1 SQVTM and CDR2 ANQGSEA. Clones were sequenced by immunoSEQ multiplex PCR, and TCRdb holds only the in-frame ones, with some missing. This table holds roughly 58,000 clones, approximately 80% found once. Broader study findings: TCR clones originating in tumors grew in number in blood after radiotherapy plus ipilimumab.

In its sample, this clone was seen a few times. Its specificity is unknown. The rearrangement links TRBV29-1 to TRBJ2-2, with TRBD1 matching over 7 bases. Material: peripheral blood, obtained from a patient treated with radiotherapy plus ipilimumab. This sequence was found in a human donor with non-small cell lung cancer whose response to radiotherapy plus ipilimumab could not be evaluated. Here the CDR3 DNA reads TGCAGCGCAGGGACAGCCGCGAACACCGGGGAGCTGTTTTTT. Translation gives CSAGTAANTGELFF.